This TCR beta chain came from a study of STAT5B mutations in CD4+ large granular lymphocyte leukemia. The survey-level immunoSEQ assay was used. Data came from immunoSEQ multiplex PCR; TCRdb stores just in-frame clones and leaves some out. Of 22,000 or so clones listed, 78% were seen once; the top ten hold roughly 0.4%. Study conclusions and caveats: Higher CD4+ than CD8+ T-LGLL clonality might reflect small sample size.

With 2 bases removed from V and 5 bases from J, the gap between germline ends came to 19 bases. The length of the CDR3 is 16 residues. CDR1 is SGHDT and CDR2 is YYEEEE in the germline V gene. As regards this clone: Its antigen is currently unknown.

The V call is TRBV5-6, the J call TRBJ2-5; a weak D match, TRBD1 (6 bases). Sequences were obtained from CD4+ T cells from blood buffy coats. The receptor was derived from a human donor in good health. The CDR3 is CASSFANRAELETQYF. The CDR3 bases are TGTGCCAGCAGCTTCGCTAACAGGGCAGAGTTGGAGACCCAGTACTTC.